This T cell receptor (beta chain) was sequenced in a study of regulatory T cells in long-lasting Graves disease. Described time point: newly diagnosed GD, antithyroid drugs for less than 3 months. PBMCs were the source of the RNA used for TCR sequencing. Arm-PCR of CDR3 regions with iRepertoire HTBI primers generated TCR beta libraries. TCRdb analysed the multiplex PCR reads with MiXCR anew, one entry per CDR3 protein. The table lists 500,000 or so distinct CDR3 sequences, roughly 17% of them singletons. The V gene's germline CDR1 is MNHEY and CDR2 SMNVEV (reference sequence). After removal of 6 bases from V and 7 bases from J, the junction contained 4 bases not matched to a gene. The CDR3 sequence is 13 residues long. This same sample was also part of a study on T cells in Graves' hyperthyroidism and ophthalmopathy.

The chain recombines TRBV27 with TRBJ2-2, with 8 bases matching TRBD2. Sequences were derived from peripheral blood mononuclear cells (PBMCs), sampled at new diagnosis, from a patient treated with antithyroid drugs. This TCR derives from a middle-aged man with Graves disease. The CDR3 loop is CASRPGGDGELFF. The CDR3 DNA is TGTGCCAGCAGACCCGGGGGGGACGGGGAGCTGTTTTTT.